The rows below give T cell receptor beta chains drawn from one sample of a study of T cells after yellow fever vaccination. TCRdb recomputed calls from the 5' RACE reads with MiXCR, one row per CDR3 protein. The sample lists about 230,000 distinct CDR3 sequences; approximately 6.3% were seen once. This specimen consisted of CD4+ T cells sorted from PBMCs, obtained on the day of the yellow fever booster vaccination. These receptor sequences come from a man aged 30-40 years who received the YFV17D yellow fever vaccine. The CDR3 runs from the conserved cysteine through the conserved F or W. D genes are given only for firm matches. Rows give clone size only sometimes, using once, few, many, or a class for an expanded clone.

size	V	D	J	DNA	CDR3
.	TRBV20-1	TRBD2	TRBJ2-1	TGCAGTGCTATTGGGACTAGCTACGGTGAGCAGTTCTTC	CSAIGTSYGEQFF
few	TRBV20-1	.	TRBJ1-6	TGCAGTGCACGGTCGGGGGGCGCCTATAATTCACCCCTCCACTTT	CSARSGGAYNSPLHF
many	TRBV5-1	TRBD1	TRBJ2-5	TGCGCCAGCAGCGATACCGGGACAGACCAAGAGACCCAGTACTTC	CASSDTGTDQETQYF
few	TRBV20-1	.	TRBJ2-7	TGCAGTGCTAGAGATTCAATCTACTACGAGCAGTACTTC	CSARDSIYYEQYF
.	TRBV20-1	.	TRBJ1-1	TGCAGTGCTGTACCACCTGGGGGCCGTGACACTGAAGCTTTCTTT	CSAVPPGGRDTEAFF
many	TRBV5-6	.	TRBJ1-1	TGTGCCAGCAGCTTTCAAATGGACAGCGTGAACACTGAAGCTTTCTTT	CASSFQMDSVNTEAFF
many	TRBV7-2	.	TRBJ2-2	TGTGCCAGCAGCTTAGGCAGGTCCTTAGCCGGGGAGCTGTTTTTT	CASSLGRSLAGELFF
many	TRBV7-9	TRBD1	TRBJ1-2	TGTGCCAGCAGCCCCAGGGGGGAGCATGGCTACACCTTC	CASSPRGEHGYTF
few	TRBV18	.	TRBJ2-7	TGTGCCAGCTCACCCATCCGGGACACCTTCTACGAGCAGTACTTC	CASSPIRDTFYEQYF
few	TRBV19	.	TRBJ2-2	TGTGCCACCGCGGTCGGAGGGGGGGTGGCCGGGGAGCTGTTTTTT	CATAVGGGVAGELFF
few	TRBV12-3/TRBV12-4	TRBD1	TRBJ2-1	TGTGCCAGCAGTCCACAGGGGGTCAATGAGCAGTTCTTC	CASSPQGVNEQFF
many	TRBV5-1	.	TRBJ2-7	TGCGCCAGCACCGCCCGGGGACGGACCTACGAGCAGTACTTC	CASTARGRTYEQYF
once	TRBV7-2	TRBD1	TRBJ2-1	TGTGCCAGCATCTCCAACAGGGGATCCTACAATGAGCAGTTCTTC	CASISNRGSYNEQFF
.	TRBV7-8	.	TRBJ2-3	TGTGCCAGCAGCTTAAGGGCGGATCTACTAGTAAATACGCAGTATTTT	CASSLRADLLVNTQYF
few	TRBV7-8	.	TRBJ2-2	TGTGCCAGCAGCTTAGACCTGAGGGGCACCGGGGAGCTGTTTTTT	CASSLDLRGTGELFF
few	TRBV18	TRBD2	TRBJ2-7	TGTGCCAGCTCACCACCTTTCGGGGGGTCCTACGAGCAGTACTTC	CASSPPFGGSYEQYF
few	TRBV2	.	TRBJ2-7	TGTGCCAGCAGTCTGGGGACTTCCTTTACTCTCTTC	CASSLGTSFTLF
.	TRBV7-2	TRBD1	TRBJ2-5	TGTGCCAGCAGCTTAGGAGGACAGGAAGAGACCCAGTACTTC	CASSLGGQEETQYF
once	TRBV13	TRBD2	TRBJ2-1	TGTGCCAGCAGCTTTTCGGCTAGCGGGAGGGACAGGAATGAGCAGTTCTTC	CASSFSASGRDRNEQFF
many	TRBV2	.	TRBJ2-7	TGTGCCACCCAACTTAGCGGCCGAACGTCCTACGAGCAGTACTTC	CATQLSGRTSYEQYF
.	TRBV29-1	.	TRBJ2-3	TGCAGCGTTGATGAGCTTGGGGATACGCAGTATTTT	CSVDELGDTQYF
few	TRBV6-1	.	TRBJ2-3	TGTGCCAGCAGCCGCTCCCCCCTCGCGGGGGCTAGCACAGATACGCAGTATTTT	CASSRSPLAGASTDTQYF
.	TRBV20-1	.	TRBJ2-5	TGCAGTGCATTACGAGGGGAGATCGTCCGGGAGACCCAGTACTTC	CSALRGEIVRETQYF
few	TRBV20-1	TRBD1	TRBJ1-2	TGCAGTGCTAGAAGTTCAGGGGGACGTGGCTACACCTTC	CSARSSGGRGYTF
few	TRBV7-6	.	TRBJ2-6	TGTGCCAGCATCCCCGACCGGATTGGCGCGGGGCTTCTGTCTGGGGCCAACGTCCTGACTTTC	CASIPDRIGAGLLSGANVLTF
.	TRBV7-2	.	TRBJ2-1	TGTGCCACCCAAATTGGACAGATTTACAATGAGCAGTTCTTC	CATQIGQIYNEQFF
.	TRBV25-1	.	TRBJ2-1	TGTGCCAGCACTGGGCTGGGAAGCTCCTACAATGAGAAGTTCTTC	CASTGLGSSYNEKFF
.	TRBV11-2	TRBD2	TRBJ2-5	TGTGCCAGCAGCTCGGGACTAGCGGAGACCCAGTACTTC	CASSSGLAETQYF
few	TRBV7-2	.	TRBJ2-7	TGTGCCAGCAGCTTACTCCAGATCTACGAGCAGTACTTC	CASSLLQIYEQYF
.	TRBV6-1	.	TRBJ1-1	TGTGCCAGCAGGAAACACAAGAACACTGAAGCTTTCTTT	CASRKHKNTEAFF
many	TRBV20-1	.	TRBJ1-5	TGCAGTGCTAGGGGTTCTAGCAATCAGCCCCAGCATTTT	CSARGSSNQPQHF
.	TRBV5-6	.	TRBJ2-7	TGTGCCAGCACAAAGAGGATCTCCTACGAGCAGTACTTC	CASTKRISYEQYF
many	TRBV12-3/TRBV12-4	TRBD1	TRBJ2-7	TGTGCCAGCAGCCTGGACAGGGGAACTAGGCAGTACTTC	CASSLDRGTRQYF
.	TRBV6-1	TRBD1	TRBJ1-1	TGTGCCAGCAGACTCCACTCCAGACAGGGCCAAGCTTTCTTT	CASRLHSRQGQAFF
.	TRBV29-1	.	TRBJ1-2	TGCAGCGTTGCCTCCCAGGGCCTCGGTGCTAGAGGCTACACCTTC	CSVASQGLGARGYTF
few	TRBV5-5	.	TRBJ1-3	TGTGCCAGCAGCTTTTGGAGGTCCAGGCCCGGAAACACCATATATTTT	CASSFWRSRPGNTIYF
many	TRBV29-1	TRBD2	TRBJ2-7	TGCAGCGTTGTGGGGGGGGGACCTCCTAGGTACGAGCAGTACTTC	CSVVGGGPPRYEQYF
.	TRBV6-5	TRBD1	TRBJ2-1	TGTTCCAGCAGTTTGGGGACAGGGGAGTACAATGAGCAGTTCTTC	CSSSLGTGEYNEQFF
few	TRBV12-3/TRBV12-4	TRBD2	TRBJ2-7	TGTGCCAGCAGTTTAGAGGCGGGAGCATCAGACGAGCAGTACTTC	CASSLEAGASDEQYF
many	TRBV12-3/TRBV12-4	TRBD1	TRBJ2-5	TGTGCCAGCAGAGGGGACAGCCCGGCGACCCAGTACTTC	CASRGDSPATQYF
many	TRBV28	.	TRBJ2-7	TGTGCCAGCAGTTTGGAACAGCCCTCCTACGAGCAGTACTTC	CASSLEQPSYEQYF
few	TRBV20-1	.	TRBJ2-1	TGCAGTGCTAGGAAGGCTAGAAACTACAATGAGCAGTTCTTC	CSARKARNYNEQFF
.	TRBV7-2	TRBD2	TRBJ2-2	TGTGCCAGCAGCTCTATGCAGCTGGGGCTAGCGGGAGGGAGGGGCACCGGGGAGCTGTTTTTT	CASSSMQLGLAGGRGTGELFF
.	TRBV4-3	.	TRBJ2-7	TGCGCCAGCAGCCAAGAACTAGTTACGTTTAAGTACTTC	CASSQELVTFKYF
few	TRBV19	.	TRBJ1-6	TGTGCCAGTAGTACAGGAGTAGAGTCACCCCTCCACTTT	CASSTGVESPLHF
many	TRBV7-8	TRBD2	TRBJ2-7	TGTGCCAGCAGCAGCACCGGGACTACCTACGAGCAGTACTTC	CASSSTGTTYEQYF
.	TRBV9	TRBD2	TRBJ2-2	TGTGCCAGCAGCCCCCGGACTAGCGGGAGAGGCGGGGAGCTGTTTTTT	CASSPRTSGRGGELFF
few	TRBV20-1	TRBD1	TRBJ2-7	TGCAGTGCCCCAACTCCCGGGACAGGGGAAACGTACTTC	CSAPTPGTGETYF
.	TRBV2	TRBD1	TRBJ2-4	TGTGCCAGCAGTCTTGGGGGCGCAGGGGGCAGGGACATTCAGTACTTC	CASSLGGAGGRDIQYF
.	TRBV14	.	TRBJ1-6	TGTGCCAGCAGCCGAGGCCCTAATTCACCCCTCCACTTT	CASSRGPNSPLHF
many	TRBV2	TRBD2	TRBJ2-5	TGTGCCAGCGGCCGGACTAGCGGGAGTGAGACCCAGTACTTC	CASGRTSGSETQYF
few	TRBV14	.	TRBJ2-1	TGTGCCAGCAGCTCACTCGTAGTGAGTGAAAATGAGCAGTTCTTC	CASSSLVVSENEQFF
.	TRBV3-1	TRBD2	TRBJ2-5	TGTGCCAGCAGGCACTGGGCGGGAGGGGGCCAAGAGACCCAGTACTTC	CASRHWAGGGQETQYF
.	TRBV19	.	TRBJ2-4	TGTGCCAGTAGTTTGCTGGGACCTCTTTTAGAAAACATTCAGTACTTC	CASSLLGPLLENIQYF